Below are 21 T cell receptor beta chains sequenced from a single sample in a study of blood T cell repertoires in COVID-19 (dated by TCRdb to 2020 to 2022). Library construction relied on the immunoSEQ multiplex PCR assay. TCRdb re-hosts the immuneACCESS table, in-frame sequences only. Its copies lack some clones; in the studies checked, an unresolved V gene accounts for under half of them, and the cause for the rest is not known. This sample has 430,000 or so clones in its table, and roughly 90% of those were observed once. Roughly 1.9% of the sample comes from the top ten. Sequencing input: PBMCs or T cells enriched from blood (not recorded which). These receptor sequences come from a woman aged 35 to 49 who had recovered from COVID-19.

The rearrangement joins TRBV2 to TRBJ2-3, with 13 bases that match TRBD2. This CDR3 region has 16 residues. From germline, CDR1 is SNHLY and CDR2 FYNNEI. The trim removed 2 bases at V and 5 bases at J, leaving 4 bases unmatched. The CDR3 nucleotides are TGTGCCAGCAGTGAAACCGGACTAGCGGGAGAAGATACGCAGTATTTT. It specifies CASSETGLAGEDTQYF.

The J gene is TRBJ2-1, the V gene TRBV24-1; TRBD2 matches at 16 bases. The germline V gene has CDR1 KGHDR and CDR2 SFDVKD. There are 18 residues in the CDR3. Trimming cost V 2 bases and J 2 bases; bases outside gene matches: 2. CDR3 residues: CATSDSGTSGRAYNEQFF. For the CDR3, the DNA is TGTGCCACCAGTGATTCCGGGACTAGCGGGAGGGCCTACAATGAGCAGTTCTTC.

This clone was picked up a small number of times. This chain's CDR3 is CASSSPSGRAREQYF. CDR3 coding DNA: TGTGCCAGCAGTTCCCCTAGCGGGAGGGCCCGCGAGCAGTACTTC. The rearrangement joins TRBV6-5 to TRBJ2-7; 12 bases fit TRBD2. V was pared by 4 bases and J by 6 bases, with 7 bases of the junction left unmatched. Germline CDR1 and CDR2: MNHEY and SVGAGI. The CDR3 loop spans 15 amino acids.

This clone was counted a single time. CDR3 bases: TGTGCCATCACCCCCCGGGGACAGGTCGGCACTGAAGCTTTCTTT. It encodes CAITPRGQVGTEAFF. The chain recombines TRBV10-3 with TRBJ1-1, with 8 bases that match TRBD1. The CDR3 spans 15 residues. The germline CDR1 and CDR2 sequences are ENHRY and SYGVKD. Trimming took 7 bases from V and 4 from J; bases not matched to a gene: 11.

The gene calls are TRBV29-1 and TRBJ1-4, with TRBD1 identical over 7 bases. V lost 6 bases and J lost 5; bases outside the gene matches: 9. The CDR3 runs to 14 residues. Per the germline V gene, CDR1 is SQVTM and CDR2 is ANQGSEA. The CDR3 region is CSVLTGQMNEKLFF. The CDR3 DNA follows: TGCAGCGTCCTGACGGGACAGATGAATGAAAAACTGTTTTTT.

Only a few counts were recorded for this clone. This chain joins TRBV6-5 and TRBJ2-1; 10 nucleotides line up with TRBD2. In germline, CDR1 is MNHEY, CDR2 SVGAGI. CDR3 size: 15 residues. With V trimmed by 6 bases and J by 4 bases, 6 bases remained unmatched. The CDR3 is CASSSSGSRYNEQFF. DNA for the CDR3: TGTGCCAGCAGCTCTAGCGGGAGTAGGTACAATGAGCAGTTCTTC.

V gene TRBV7-8 combines with J gene TRBJ2-7; 11 bases line up with TRBD2. V was clipped by 5 bases and J by 3 bases; unmatched bases: 6. Germline V gene data show CDR1 as SGHVS and CDR2 as FQNEAQ. The CDR3 has 15 residues. This chain's CDR3 is CASSRGTSGNYEQYF. The CDR3 DNA reads TGTGCCAGCAGCCGAGGGACTAGCGGAAACTACGAGCAGTACTTC. Full variable domain (remainder filled in from reference TRBV7-8 and TRBJ2-7): GAGVSQSPRYKVAKRGQDVALRCDPISGHVSLFWYQQALGQGPEFLTYFQNEAQLDKSGLPSDRFFAERPEGSVSTLKIQRTQQEDSAVYLCASSRGTSGNYEQYFGPGTRLTVT.

This clone appeared many times. V gene TRBV27 combines with J gene TRBJ2-7, with D perhaps TRBD2 (5 bases). The CDR3 loop spans 14 amino acids. V was shortened by 3 bases and J by 3 bases, with 12 bases between the two germline ends. CDR1 and CDR2 from the germline V gene are MNHEY and SMNVEV (reference sequence). CDR3 loop: CASSLGDGGYEQYF. In nucleotides, the CDR3 is TGTGCCAGCAGTTTGGGAGATGGTGGCTACGAGCAGTACTTC.

In the case of this clone: The sample has other DNA sequences that encode this CDR3 too. CDR3 nucleotides: TGCAGCGTTGAAGATCCCGGTGAAGCTTTCTTT. Protein: CSVEDPGEAFF. The V gene is TRBV29-1, the J gene TRBJ1-1; D remains ambiguous. Trimming shortened V by 0 bases and J by 7 bases, and 6 bases separated the two germline ends. Germline CDR1 SQVTM, CDR2 ANQGSEA. CDR3 length: 11 residues.

The chain carries TRBV9 and TRBJ1-1; TRBD1 matches at 7 bases. The CDR3 loop spans 14 amino acids. Unmatched junction bases numbered 9, after V lost 6 bases and J lost 4 bases. CDR1 is SGDLS and CDR2 is YYNGEE in the germline V gene. CDR3 nucleotides: TGTGCCAGCACCCATGGGGACAGTGTCACTGAAGCTTTCTTT. Its translation: CASTHGDSVTEAFF.

The chain joins TRBV7-2 to TRBJ2-1; D perhaps matches TRBD2 (6 bases). The germline CDR1 and CDR2 sequences are SGHTA and FQGNSA. The CDR3 consists of 13 residues. Between the trimmed V and J ends, which lost 5 bases and 9 bases, there was a span of 14 bases. CDR3 nucleotide sequence: TGTGCCAGCAGCCCCGGGGGACGTGGTGAGCAGTTCTTC. Translated: CASSPGGRGEQFF.

The chain joins TRBV27 to TRBJ1-3; no firm D call. V was shortened by 5 bases and J by 2 bases, with 7 bases between the two germline ends. The CDR3 runs 13 residues. Germline values: CDR1 MNHEY, CDR2 SMNVEV (reference sequence). The CDR3: CASSPLTGNTIYF. CDR3 nucleotides: TGTGCCAGCAGTCCCCTAACTGGAAACACCATATATTTT.

J is TRBJ2-5 and V is TRBV5-1; TRBD1 matches 9 bases. After removal of 4 bases from V and 2 bases from J, the junction contained 6 bases not matched to a gene. The CDR3 loop spans 15 amino acids. The germline CDR1 and CDR2 sequences are SGHRS and YFSETQ. The CDR3 reads CASSVGTGRQETQYF. CDR3 in DNA: TGCGCCAGCAGCGTTGGGACAGGGAGGCAAGAGACCCAGTACTTC.

V and J are TRBV7-2 and TRBJ2-7; 8 bases align to TRBD1. V trimming: 2 bases; J trimming: 4 bases; junction bases outside the gene matches: 4. Germline V CDR1 and CDR2: SGHTA, FQGNSA. The CDR3 length is 14 residues. The CDR3 DNA sequence: TGTGCCAGCAGCTTATCAGGGGGCCGATACGAGCAGTACTTC. It encodes CASSLSGGRYEQYF.

The chain employs TRBV14 and TRBJ1-2, with no clear D. Germline lookup yields CDR1 SGHDN and CDR2 FVKESK. This CDR3 is 12 amino acids long. Trimming cost V 5 bases and J 5 bases, with 9 bases left between them. The CDR3 nucleotides read TGTGCCAGCAGCTCTCTCGGTTATGGCTACACCTTC. As protein: CASSSLGYGYTF.

The genes are TRBV24-1 and TRBJ2-1; TRBD1 matches 11 bases. The V gene end was trimmed by 2 bases and the J gene end by 12 bases; junction bases not matched to a gene: 11. This CDR3 is 16 amino acids long. CDR1 KGHDR and CDR2 SFDVKD come from the germline V gene. The chain's CDR3 is CATSDWGTGGVEVQFF. CDR3 nucleotides: TGTGCCACCAGTGATTGGGGGACAGGGGGGGTGGAGGTGCAGTTCTTC.

V gene TRBV10-1 combines with J gene TRBJ2-3; 11 nucleotides match TRBD2. Per germline, CDR1 WNHNN and CDR2 SYGVQD (reference sequence). CDR3 length: 16 residues. The ends lost 4 bases at V and 0 bases at J; junction bases unmatched: 3. Here the CDR3 reads CASSAGLAVSTDTQYF. CDR3 nucleotide sequence: TGCGCCAGCAGTGCGGGACTAGCGGTGAGCACAGATACGCAGTATTTT.

About this clone itself: Additional DNA sequences in this sample encode the identical CDR3. This CDR3 is CASSQGGREKLFF. The CDR3 nucleotides read TGTGCCAGCAGCCAAGGGGGGCGGGAAAAACTGTTTTTT. V is TRBV14 and J is TRBJ1-4, with TRBD1 as a possible D gene (6 bases). The ends were cut back, 1 base at V and 8 bases at J, with 8 bases in the middle. Germline loops: CDR1 SGHDN, CDR2 FVKESK. The CDR3 has 13 amino acids.

The chain employs TRBV5-4 and TRBJ2-2; 10 nucleotides agree with TRBD2. The CDR3 is 16 amino acids. V lost 1 base, J lost 5 bases, and 5 bases stayed unmatched. Per germline, CDR1 SGHNT and CDR2 YYREEE (reference sequence). DNA for the CDR3: TGTGCCAGCAGCTTGCTAGCGGGAGTGTTTACCGGGGAGCTGTTTTTT. The encoded protein is CASSLLAGVFTGELFF.

For this clone: Distinct nucleotide sequences in the sample also encode this CDR3. The chain recombines TRBV6-5 with TRBJ2-2, with D perhaps matching TRBD1 (5 bases). V was shortened by 6 bases and J by 4 bases, with 9 bases between the two germline ends. Germline V gene sequence: CDR1 MNHEY, CDR2 SVGAGI. This CDR3 has 13 residues. CDR3 bases: TGTGCCAGCAGCAAAAGGGGCACCGGGGAGCTGTTTTTT. The encoded protein is CASSKRGTGELFF.

This clone is a singleton in its sample. This chain connects TRBV5-1 to TRBJ2-2; D ambiguous. Between the trimmed V and J ends, which lost 0 bases and 5 bases, there was a span of 8 bases. The CDR3 is made up of 14 amino acids. The germline gives CDR1 SGHRS, CDR2 YFSETQ. CDR3 DNA: TGCGCCAGCAGCTTGGCTGCGGATACCGGGGAGCTGTTTTTT. It specifies CASSLAADTGELFF. The complete variable domain, with remaining parts taken from reference TRBV5-1 and TRBJ2-2, reads KAGVTQTPRYLIKTRGQQVTLSCSPISGHRSVSWYQQTPGQGLQFLFEYFSETQRNKGNFPGRFSGRQFSNSRSEMNVSTLELGDSALYLCASSLAADTGELFFGEGSRLTVL.